This is a list of T cell receptor beta chains from one sample in a study of blood T cell repertoires in COVID-19. Clones were read by immunoSEQ multiplex PCR, and TCRdb kept only the in-frame ones, dropping some. The sample contains some 48,000 clones, approximately 80% of which appear only once. Sequences were obtained from peripheral blood. The origin of the receptors is a human donor in a cohort sampled during active COVID-19. The CDR3 runs from the conserved cysteine through the conserved F or W. Fields, in order: D gene, J gene, V gene, clone size, CDR3 protein, CDR3 DNA. The D gene is left open where the match is weak. Not every row has a clone size; where given, it reads once, few, many or a size class.

-	TRBJ2-7	TRBV23-1	-	CASSQSRTMSSYEQYF	TGCGCCAGCAGTCAATCTAGGACTATGAGCTCCTACGAGCAGTACTTC
TRBD2	TRBJ2-1	TRBV24-1	-	CATSDSQGSGIFNEQFF	TGTGCCACCAGTGATTCCCAGGGTAGCGGGATTTTCAATGAGCAGTTCTTC
TRBD1	TRBJ1-1	TRBV18	-	CASSLAGTGDTEAFF	TGTGCCAGCTCCCTCGCCGGGACAGGGGACACTGAAGCTTTCTTT
-	TRBJ2-6	TRBV5-1	-	CASSAGDGANVLTF	TGCGCCAGCAGCGCAGGGGATGGGGCCAACGTCCTGACTTTC
TRBD1	TRBJ1-1	TRBV5-1	-	CASSKETGARNTEAFF	TGCGCCAGCAGCAAGGAGACAGGGGCCAGGAACACTGAAGCTTTCTTT
-	TRBJ1-1	TRBV12-3/TRBV12-4	-	CASSSRQPEAFF	TGTGCCAGCAGTTCTCGACAGCCCGAAGCTTTCTTT
-	TRBJ2-3	TRBV14	-	CASSQAGGRTDTQYF	TGTGCCAGCAGCCAAGCCGGGGGACGGACAGATACGCAGTATTTT
TRBD1	TRBJ1-1	TRBV5-8	-	CASILIGTANTEAFF	TGTGCCAGCATCCTAATAGGGACAGCGAACACTGAAGCTTTCTTT
-	TRBJ1-1	TRBV30	-	CAWSVGVNTEAFF	TGTGCCTGGAGTGTAGGGGTGAACACTGAAGCTTTCTTT
-	TRBJ2-3	TRBV19	-	CASKHEGTDTQYF	TGTGCCAGTAAGCACGAAGGCACAGATACGCAGTATTTT
-	TRBJ1-1	TRBV3-1/TRBV3-2	-	CASSQEGRVAEAFF	TGTGCCAGCAGCCAAGAGGGCAGGGTGGCTGAAGCTTTCTTT
-	TRBJ1-5	TRBV19	-	CASAPGHPHQPQHF	TGTGCCAGCGCTCCGGGACACCCTCATCAGCCCCAGCATTTT
-	TRBJ1-2	TRBV2	-	CASNPGRGYGYTF	TGTGCCAGCAACCCGGGGAGGGGATATGGCTACACCTTC
TRBD2	TRBJ2-5	TRBV7-9	-	CASSLDFAGGETQYF	TGTGCCAGCAGCTTAGATTTCGCGGGGGGAGAGACCCAGTACTTC
TRBD1	TRBJ1-1	TRBV23-1	once	CASSLAGTGTEAFF	TGCGCCAGCAGTCTCGCCGGGACAGGGACTGAAGCTTTCTTT
TRBD1	TRBJ1-5	TRBV12-3/TRBV12-4	once	CASRQGGDQPQHF	TGTGCCAGCAGACAGGGGGGAGATCAGCCCCAGCATTTT
-	TRBJ1-1	TRBV2	-	CASRESGRTEAFF	TGTGCCAGCAGGGAGTCAGGGAGGACTGAAGCTTTCTTT
-	TRBJ2-2	TRBV9	-	CASSSHRGGYTGELFF	TGTGCCAGCAGCTCACACAGGGGGGGGTACACCGGGGAGCTGTTTTTT
TRBD1	TRBJ2-3	TRBV3-1/TRBV3-2	-	CASSPDRAADTQYF	TGTGCCAGCAGCCCAGACAGGGCTGCAGATACGCAGTATTTT
-	TRBJ2-1	TRBV11-3	-	CASSSRTTSYNEQFF	TGTGCCAGCAGCTCGAGGACTACCTCCTACAATGAGCAGTTCTTC
TRBD2	TRBJ2-7	TRBV3-1/TRBV3-2	-	CASSQGSAGAPYEQYF	TGTGCCAGCAGCCAAGGGTCAGCGGGGGCGCCCTACGAGCAGTACTTC
-	TRBJ1-5	TRBV28	few	CASSREGHSNQPQHF	TGTGCCAGCAGCCGTGAAGGACATAGCAATCAGCCCCAGCATTTT
TRBD1	TRBJ2-5	TRBV5-4	-	CASSPQTGGGETQYF	TGTGCCAGCAGCCCGCAGACAGGGGGCGGTGAGACCCAGTACTTC
-	TRBJ1-2	TRBV6-5	once	CASSSQTRGYTF	TGTGCCAGCAGTTCCCAGACTCGTGGCTACACCTTC
TRBD2	TRBJ2-5	TRBV5-1	-	CASSFGTSGPQETQYF	TGCGCCAGCAGCTTCGGGACTAGCGGACCCCAAGAGACCCAGTACTTC
TRBD1	TRBJ1-1	TRBV6-2/TRBV6-3	few	CASSSGQENTEAFF	TGTGCCAGCAGTTCCGGACAGGAGAACACTGAAGCTTTCTTT
-	TRBJ1-5	TRBV7-9	few	CASSPLAGKGQPQHF	TGTGCCAGCAGCCCACTTGCGGGGAAAGGTCAGCCCCAGCATTTT
-	TRBJ1-1	TRBV4-3	-	CASCPTVSLAHEAFF	TGCGCCAGCTGCCCGACAGTCTCTCTCGCCCATGAAGCTTTCTTT
TRBD2	TRBJ2-5	TRBV9	-	CASSLGLAGGETQYF	TGTGCCAGCAGCCTCGGGCTAGCGGGAGGAGAGACCCAGTACTTC
TRBD1	TRBJ1-3	TRBV2	few	CASRPGTGAGNTIYF	TGTGCCAGCAGACCCGGGACAGGGGCTGGAAACACCATATATTTT
-	TRBJ2-3	TRBV29-1	-	CSVEFRTDTQYF	TGCAGCGTTGAGTTCCGGACAGATACGCAGTATTTT
TRBD1	TRBJ2-7	TRBV19	-	CASTSPGQGANEQYF	TGTGCCAGTACCTCACCGGGACAGGGGGCAAACGAGCAGTACTTC
-	TRBJ1-2	TRBV19	-	CASTRQAGANYGYTF	TGTGCCAGTACCCGACAGGCTGGAGCTAACTATGGCTACACCTTC
-	TRBJ1-1	TRBV27	-	CASSPLDRTFTEAFF	TGTGCCAGCAGTCCTTTGGACAGAACCTTCACTGAAGCTTTCTTT
-	TRBJ2-3	TRBV5-1	-	CATQVAQGTDTQYF	TGCGCCACCCAGGTAGCGCAGGGGACAGATACGCAGTATTTT
-	TRBJ2-1	TRBV7-8	-	CASSLGQGYNEQFF	TGTGCCAGCAGCTTAGGGCAGGGATACAATGAGCAGTTCTTC
TRBD2	TRBJ2-7	TRBV7-9	-	CASSIVGGLAGDEQYF	TGTGCCAGCAGCATCGTCGGGGGACTAGCGGGAGACGAGCAGTACTTC
TRBD1	TRBJ1-1	TRBV5-1	-	CASSSTGAPEAFF	TGCGCCAGCTCCTCAACAGGGGCCCCTGAAGCTTTCTTT
TRBD1	TRBJ2-5	TRBV19	-	CASSTTGGKETQYF	TGTGCCAGTAGTACAACAGGGGGCAAGGAGACCCAGTACTTC
TRBD2	TRBJ2-5	TRBV29-1	-	CSVAPASGEETQYF	TGCAGCGTTGCCCCCGCTAGCGGGGAAGAGACCCAGTACTTC
TRBD1	TRBJ2-7	TRBV12-3/TRBV12-4	-	CASSSRQGNEQYF	TGTGCCAGCAGTTCGAGACAGGGAAACGAGCAGTACTTC
TRBD1	TRBJ2-5	TRBV7-2	-	CASSKAGTGNPETQYF	TGTGCCAGCAGCAAAGCCGGGACAGGGAACCCGGAGACCCAGTACTTC